Described below is a single T cell receptor (beta chain) sequence and its context. The antigen is not known. The CDR3 consists of 13 residues. CDR1 and CDR2 (germline): SQVTM, ANQGSEA. Trimming removed 7 bases at V and 2 bases at J, with 14 bases between. Sequenced by immunoSEQ multiplex PCR; TCRdb stores in-frame clones only, minus some. The table includes approximately 97,000 clones, roughly 90% detected once. These data originate in a study of OX40 agonist ivuxolimab in advanced cancers. Study background: Melanoma, hepatocellular carcinoma, head and neck or renal cell cancer occurred in dose-escalation patients. Study results and limitations: CD4+ and CD8+ blood T cells expanded clonally by week 6 at 0.1 to 3.0 mg/kg. Fewer expanded clones were found on average in CD4+ than in CD8+ T cells.

Any history of autoimmune disease or systemic immunosuppression disqualified patients. The clonotype originates from an adult with an advanced solid tumor such as melanoma, head and neck, liver or kidney cancer. The chain recombines TRBV29-1 with TRBJ1-1, with D hard to call. The sequencing here drew on CD4+ or CD8+ T cells sorted from blood, taken in a trial of the OX40 agonist ivuxolimab. CDR3 nucleotide sequence: TGCAGCGGGAGAAAATTATTAAACACTGAAGCTTTCTTT. This sequence encodes CSGRKLLNTEAFF. The variable domain in full, completed from reference TRBV29-1 and TRBJ1-1, reads SAVISQKPSRDICQRGTSLTIQCQVDSQVTMMFWYRQQPGQSLTLIATANQGSEATYESGFVIDKFPISRPNLTFSTLTVSNMSPEDSSIYLCSGRKLLNTEAFFGQGTRLTVV.